This T cell receptor beta chain came from a study of neoadjuvant anti-PD-1 for oral cavity cancer. Study-wide results and caveats: With three patients per group, TCR findings need larger cohorts.

This clone was seen just once. Its antigen is unidentified. The protocol was immunoSEQ multiplex PCR, while the TCRdb copy is restricted to in-frame clones and leaves out a portion. The sample gives 16,000 or so clones, about two thirds of which show up once; 2.5% to 3.5% is in the top ten. Germline V gene sequence: CDR1 SGHNT, CDR2 YENEEA. CDR3 length: 15 residues. After removal of 1 base from V and 3 bases from J, the junction contained 6 bases not matched to a gene. Sequencing was performed on PBMCs, taken before nivolumab (anti-PD-1) treatment. The chain is built from TRBV11-3 and TRBJ2-7; the match to TRBD2 covers 7 bases. This TCR was sampled from a person between 40 and 85 years old with oral cavity squamous cell carcinoma. The CDR3 reads CASSLAPGTIYEQYF. The CDR3 nucleotides are TGTGCCAGCAGCTTAGCCCCTGGGACTATCTACGAGCAGTACTTC.